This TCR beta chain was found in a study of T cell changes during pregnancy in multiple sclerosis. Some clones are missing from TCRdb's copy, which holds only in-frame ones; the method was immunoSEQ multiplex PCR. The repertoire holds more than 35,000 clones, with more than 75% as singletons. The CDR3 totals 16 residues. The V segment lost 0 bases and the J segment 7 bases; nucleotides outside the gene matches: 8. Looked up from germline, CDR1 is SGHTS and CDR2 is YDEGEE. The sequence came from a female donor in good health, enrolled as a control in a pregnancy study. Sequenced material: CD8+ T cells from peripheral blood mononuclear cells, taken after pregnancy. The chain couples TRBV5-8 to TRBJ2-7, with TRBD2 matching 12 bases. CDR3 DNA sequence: TGTGCCAGCAGCTTGGTCCCTAGCGGGGGGGCCTGGGAGCAGTACTTC. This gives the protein CASSLVPSGGAWEQYF. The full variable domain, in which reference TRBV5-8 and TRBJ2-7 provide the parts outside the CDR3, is EAGVTQSPTHLIKTRGQQATLRCSPISGHTSVYWYQQALGLGLQFLLWYDEGEERNRGNFPPRFSGRQFPNYSSELNVNALELEDSALYLCASSLVPSGGAWEQYFGPGTRLTVT.